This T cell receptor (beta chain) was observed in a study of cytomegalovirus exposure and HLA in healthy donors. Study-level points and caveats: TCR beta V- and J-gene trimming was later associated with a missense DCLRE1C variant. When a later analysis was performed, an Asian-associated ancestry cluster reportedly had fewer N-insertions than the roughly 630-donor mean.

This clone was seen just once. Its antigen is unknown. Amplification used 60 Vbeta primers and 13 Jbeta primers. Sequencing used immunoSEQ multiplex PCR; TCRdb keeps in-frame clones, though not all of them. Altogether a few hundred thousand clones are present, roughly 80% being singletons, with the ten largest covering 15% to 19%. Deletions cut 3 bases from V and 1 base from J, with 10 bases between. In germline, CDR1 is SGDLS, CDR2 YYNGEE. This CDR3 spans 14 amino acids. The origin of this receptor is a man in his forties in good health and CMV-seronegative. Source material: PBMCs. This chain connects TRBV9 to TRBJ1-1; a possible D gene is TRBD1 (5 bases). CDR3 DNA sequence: TGTGCCAGCAGCGCCTTAGGACAGAACACTGAAGCTTTCTTT. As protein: CASSALGQNTEAFF. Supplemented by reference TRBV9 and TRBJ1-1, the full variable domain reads DSGVTQTPKHLITATGQRVTLRCSPRSGDLSVYWYQQSLDQGLQFLIQYYNGEERAKGNILERFSAQQFPDLHSELNLSSLELGDSALYFCASSALGQNTEAFFGQGTRLTVV.